The 30 T cell receptor beta chains below come from one sample, sequenced in a study of cytomegalovirus exposure and HLA in healthy donors. In the PCR, 60 Vbeta and 13 Jbeta primers were used. The data were produced by immunoSEQ multiplex PCR, yet TCRdb's version contains in-frame clones alone and is incomplete. The profile shows under 150,000 clones, roughly three quarters of them singletons. Sequencing input: PBMCs. Receptors were obtained from an older woman in good health and CMV-seronegative.

The CDR3 DNA reads as TGTGCCAGCAGTACTGGACAGGGACGTTCCTACGAGCAGTACTTC. This codes for CASSTGQGRSYEQYF. The J gene is TRBJ2-7, the V gene TRBV2, with 8 bases lining up with TRBD1. With 5 bases clipped from V and 1 base from J, the junction kept 7 bases outside the gene matches. Per the germline V gene, CDR1 is SNHLY and CDR2 is FYNNEI. There are 15 residues in the CDR3.

The V and J genes are TRBV6-1 and TRBJ2-5, with 10 bases aligning to TRBD2. The closer fit of TRBJ2-7 to the DNA end suggests the J call may be wrong. This CDR3 comprises 15 residues. Per the germline V gene, CDR1 is MNHNS and CDR2 is SASEGT. The CDR3 loop reads CASRGGLAALYEQYF. The DNA of the CDR3 is TGTGCCAGCAGGGGTGGACTAGCGGCCCTCTACGAGCAGTACTTC.

The chain recombines TRBV19 with TRBJ1-2, with D unresolved. The germline gives CDR1 LNHDA, CDR2 SQIVND (reference sequence). Between the trimmed V and J ends, which lost 5 bases and 6 bases, there was a span of 25 bases. The CDR3 length is 17 residues. The CDR3, as DNA: TGTGCCAGTAGTGATCGGACGTGGTTGAGGGATGACGATGGCTACACCTTC. This codes for CASSDRTWLRDDDGYTF. The whole variable domain, filled in from reference TRBV19 and TRBJ1-2, reads DGGITQSPKYLFRKEGQNVTLSCEQNLNHDAMYWYRQDPGQGLRLIYYSQIVNDFQKGDIAEGYSVSREKKESFPLTVTSAQKNPTAFYLCASSDRTWLRDDDGYTFGSGTRLTVV.

V is TRBV19 and J is TRBJ1-4; D is possibly TRBD1 (6 bases). V was trimmed by 1 base and J by 4 bases, leaving 10 bases between them. The CDR3 loop spans 15 amino acids. Germline V CDR1 and CDR2: LNHDA, SQIVND (reference sequence). CDR3 loop: CASSIVGQFNEKLFF. CDR3 DNA: TGTGCCAGTAGTATAGTCGGACAGTTTAATGAAAAACTGTTTTTT.

CDR3 sequence reads: CASSEQGAHEQYF. CDR3 bases: TGTGCCAGCAGCGAACAGGGGGCCCACGAGCAGTACTTC. The chain carries TRBV2 and TRBJ2-7; 9 nucleotides agree with TRBD1. Losses at the gene ends were 6 bases for V and 5 bases for J; bases not matched to a gene: 5. Germline lookup yields CDR1 SNHLY and CDR2 FYNNEI. The CDR3 is 13 amino acids. The full variable domain, in which reference TRBV2 and TRBJ2-7 provide the parts outside the CDR3, is EPEVTQTPSHQVTQMGQEVILRCVPISNHLYFYWYRQILGQKVEFLVSFYNNEISEKSEIFDDQFSVERPDGSNFTLKIRSTKLEDSAMYFCASSEQGAHEQYFGPGTRLTVT.

The chain recombines TRBV27 with TRBJ1-5; 7 bases line up with TRBD1. Trimming removed 5 bases from V and 5 bases from J; junction bases left unmatched: 9. CDR3 size: 15 residues. Per the germline V gene, CDR1 is MNHEY and CDR2 is SMNVEV (reference sequence). CDR3 nucleotides: TGTGCCAGCAGTCGGACCGGGACAGCCTATCAGCCCCAGCATTTT. It codes for CASSRTGTAYQPQHF.

This clone is a singleton in its sample. V and J are TRBV11-2 and TRBJ2-2, with 7 positions matching TRBD2. Germline V gives CDR1 SGHAT, CDR2 FQNNGV. CDR3 length: 15 amino acids. With V trimmed by 3 bases and J by 1 base, 2 bases remained unmatched. The CDR3 DNA is TGTGCCAGCAGCTTCCTAGCGGTGAACACCGGGGAGCTGTTTTTT. Amino acid sequence: CASSFLAVNTGELFF. The complete variable domain, with remaining parts taken from reference TRBV11-2 and TRBJ2-2, reads EAGVAQSPRYKIIEKRQSVAFWCNPISGHATLYWYQQILGQGPKLLIQFQNNGVVDDSQLPKDRFSAERLKGVDSTLKIQPAKLEDSAVYLCASSFLAVNTGELFFGEGSRLTVL.

The chain uses TRBV5-1 and TRBJ1-1; 12 bases match TRBD1. This CDR3 has 18 amino acids. V was clipped by 4 bases and J by 3 bases; unmatched bases: 13. Looked up from germline, CDR1 is SGHRS and CDR2 is YFSETQ. CDR3 loop: CASSKESRDRGLDTEAFF. For the CDR3, the DNA is TGCGCCAGCAGCAAGGAAAGCCGGGACAGGGGGCTGGACACTGAAGCTTTCTTT.

The chain carries TRBV11-2 and TRBJ2-3; TRBD2 agrees at 8 bases. CDR1 and CDR2 (germline): SGHAT, FQNNGV. This CDR3 comprises 15 residues. V lost 7 bases to trimming and J lost 4 bases; unmatched junction nucleotides: 10. The CDR3 DNA is TGTGCCAGCATCGCGGGGGGACCCTTAGCAGATACGCAGTATTTT. Translated, it gives CASIAGGPLADTQYF.

In its sample, this clone was seen a few times. V is TRBV6-5 and J is TRBJ1-1; 7 nucleotides agree with TRBD1. Trimming cost V 5 bases and J 4 bases; bases outside gene matches: 10. Germline V gene data show CDR1 as MNHEY and CDR2 as SVGAGI. This CDR3 has 15 residues. CDR3 sequence (DNA): TGTGCCAGCAGTCTCCGACAGGGTTTGGTCACTGAAGCTTTCTTT. Amino acid sequence: CASSLRQGLVTEAFF.

The rearrangement joins TRBV12-5 to TRBJ2-5, with D possibly being TRBD1 (6 bases). V lost 5 bases to trimming and J lost 1 base, with 11 bases between them. The germline V gene encodes CDR1 LGHNT and CDR2 FRNRAP. The CDR3 spans 14 residues. This chain's CDR3 is CASGPGTTQETQYF. The DNA of the CDR3 is TGTGCTAGTGGTCCGGGGACAACCCAAGAGACCCAGTACTTC.

About this clone: The junction differs from germline at one of its ends, possibly a read error. This chain joins TRBV7-9 and TRBJ1-4, with unresolved D. CDR3 size: 13 residues. CDR1 SEHNR and CDR2 FQNEAQ come from the germline V gene (reference sequence). In DNA, the CDR3 is TGTTCCAGCAGCATCAACAGTCCTGAAAAACTGTTTTTT. The encoded protein is CSSSINSPEKLFF. Variable domain in full (rest from reference TRBV7-9 and TRBJ1-4): DTGVSQNPRHKITKRGQNVTFRCDPISEHNRLYWYRQTLGQGPEFLTYFQNEAQLEKSRLLSDRFSAERPKGSFSTLEIQRTEQGDSAMYLCSSSINSPEKLFFGSGTQLSVL.

V and J are TRBV5-1 and TRBJ2-1; a possible D gene is TRBD2 (5 bases). The CDR3 contains 15 residues. Trimming took 0 bases from V and 0 from J, leaving 7 bases between them. Germline V gene lookup returns CDR1 SGHRS and CDR2 YFSETQ. Here the CDR3 reads CASSLAGDSYNEQFF. The CDR3 DNA is TGCGCCAGCAGCTTGGCCGGGGACTCCTACAATGAGCAGTTCTTC.

J is TRBJ2-5 and V is TRBV5-1, with D tentatively TRBD2 (6 bases). V lost 2 bases, J lost 1 base, and 12 bases lay in between. CDR1 is SGHRS and CDR2 is YFSETQ in the germline V gene. The CDR3 totals 15 residues. Here the CDR3 DNA reads TGCGCCAGCAGCTTTGGGGGAGGTTTCCAAGAGACCCAGTACTTC. Translated, it gives CASSFGGGFQETQYF.

The chain recombines TRBV28 with TRBJ1-2; no clear D gene. Looked up from germline, CDR1 is MDHEN and CDR2 is SYDVKM. V dropped 4 bases and J dropped 3 bases, with 9 bases sitting between them. The CDR3 runs 13 residues. The CDR3 reads CASSYTAHYGYTF. Written as DNA, the CDR3 is TGTGCCAGCAGTTACACAGCCCACTATGGCTACACCTTC.

This chain links TRBV27 with TRBJ1-1, with 7 bases aligning to TRBD1. The CDR3 length is 15 residues. Germline V gene data show CDR1 as MNHEY and CDR2 as SMNVEV (reference sequence). With 5 bases clipped from V and 4 bases from J, the junction kept 10 bases outside the gene matches. In DNA, the CDR3 is TGTGCCAGCAGTCTCGCAACAGGGGTGGGCACTGAAGCTTTCTTT. Protein sequence: CASSLATGVGTEAFF.

This sequence joins TRBV7-9 and TRBJ1-2; D is possibly TRBD1 (6 bases). The CDR3 is 14 amino acids. Germline assignment: CDR1 SEHNR and CDR2 FQNEAQ (reference sequence). Trimming cost V 5 bases and J 3 bases, with 13 bases left between them. The CDR3 DNA sequence: TGTGCCAGCAGCGACGTAGACAGGTACTATGGCTACACCTTC. Its protein product is CASSDVDRYYGYTF.

The chain couples TRBV5-1 to TRBJ2-3; 9 bases are shared with TRBD1. This CDR3 region has 15 residues. After removal of 4 bases from V and 4 bases from J, the junction contained 7 bases not matched to a gene. Germline V gene sequence: CDR1 SGHRS, CDR2 YFSETQ. CDR3 loop: CASSGTGGASDTQYF. CDR3 coding DNA: TGCGCCAGCAGCGGAACAGGGGGCGCGTCAGATACGCAGTATTTT.

This clone was counted once. The gene calls are TRBV7-2 and TRBJ2-3, with D perhaps matching TRBD2 (7 bases). Between the trimmed V and J ends, which lost 3 bases and 2 bases, there was a span of 15 bases. Per germline, CDR1 SGHTA and CDR2 FQGNSA. This CDR3 is built from 16 residues. The CDR3 here is CASSFSGGSSTDTQYF. CDR3 in DNA: TGTGCCAGCAGCTTCTCGGGGGGCTCGTCCACAGATACGCAGTATTTT.

The chain uses TRBV5-1 and TRBJ2-7; 13 bases are a match to TRBD2. The CDR3 runs to 16 residues. Germline V gene sequence: CDR1 SGHRS, CDR2 YFSETQ. J lost 6 bases, V lost 4 bases, and 10 bases had no gene match. CDR3 nucleotide sequence: TGCGCCAGCAGCCGTAACGGACTAGCGGGAGAACCCGAGCAGTACTTC. It codes for CASSRNGLAGEPEQYF.

The CDR3 here is CASTRETRTGGEQYF. CDR3 coding DNA: TGTGCCAGCACCAGAGAGACCAGGACAGGGGGCGAGCAGTACTTC. The chain couples TRBV2 to TRBJ2-5, with 10 nucleotides matching TRBD1. The DNA end is more similar to TRBJ2-7, so the J call may be wrong. Germline CDR1 is SNHLY and CDR2 is FYNNEI. The CDR3 covers 15 residues.

This chain links TRBV4-2 with TRBJ2-7; 7 bases align to TRBD1. The CDR3 has 15 residues. Germline V lookup: CDR1 LGHNA, CDR2 YNFKEQ. V trimming: 4 bases; J trimming: 2 bases; junction bases outside the gene matches: 8. The CDR3 here is CASSPGQASAYEQYF. DNA of the CDR3: TGTGCCAGCAGCCCCGGACAGGCTTCTGCCTACGAGCAGTACTTC.

This clone was counted a single time. In DNA, the CDR3 is TGCAGTGCTAGGTCCGGGAACATTCAGTACTTC. It encodes CSARSGNIQYF. J is TRBJ2-4 and V is TRBV20-1, with unresolved D. The CDR3 has 11 amino acids. V dropped 3 bases and J dropped 7 bases, with 7 bases sitting between them. Germline-derived CDR1 and CDR2 are DFQATT and SNEGSKA (reference sequence).

The chain recombines TRBV29-1 with TRBJ1-1; a weak D match, TRBD1 (6 bases). V was pared by 4 bases and J by 4 bases, with 7 bases between. The germline CDR1 and CDR2 sequences are SQVTM and ANQGSEA. This CDR3 is built from 11 residues. CDR3 sequence (DNA): TGCAGCGTTGTGGGGGCCACTGAAGCTTTCTTT. This translates into CSVVGATEAFF.

This clone has a handful of counts. V gene TRBV25-1 combines with J gene TRBJ2-1; TRBD2 matches 7 bases. The CDR3 runs 15 residues. Germline values: CDR1 MGHDK, CDR2 SYGVNS. The V gene end was trimmed by 5 bases and the J gene end by 0 bases; junction bases not matched to a gene: 4. CDR3 sequence reads: CASSRGVSSYNEQFF. The DNA for the CDR3 is TGTGCCAGCAGTCGGGGGGTTAGCTCCTACAATGAGCAGTTCTTC.

This clone was counted between two and nine times. The V gene is TRBV6-5, the J gene TRBJ1-1, with D unclear. Germline assignment: CDR1 MNHEY and CDR2 SVGAGI. V was pared by 7 bases and J by 2 bases, with 14 bases between. CDR3 length: 14 amino acids. The CDR3 region is CASTTNGINTEAFF. The DNA for the CDR3 is TGTGCCAGCACCACCAACGGGATTAACACTGAAGCTTTCTTT.

The V and J genes are TRBV4-1 and TRBJ1-1, with TRBD1 matching over 9 bases. There are 14 residues in the CDR3. Germline CDR1 reads MGHRA; CDR2 reads YSYEKL. The ends lost 2 bases at V and 10 bases at J; junction bases unmatched: 8. CDR3 sequence: CASSQMGTGQGAFF. CDR3 DNA: TGCGCCAGCAGCCAAATGGGGACAGGGCAGGGAGCTTTCTTT.

This chain uses TRBV7-8 with TRBJ2-1; TRBD2 might be the D (6 bases). The V gene lost 5 bases and the J gene lost 5 bases, with 13 bases spanning the gap. The CDR3 is 14 amino acids. The germline V gene has CDR1 SGHVS and CDR2 FQNEAQ. CDR3 bases: TGTGCCAGCAGCCCAACTAGCCAAAACAATGAGCAGTTCTTC. It yields the protein CASSPTSQNNEQFF.

J is TRBJ1-5 and V is TRBV9, with D unresolved. The V end lost 0 bases, the J end lost 5 bases, and 12 bases lay between the germline ends. This CDR3 has 15 amino acids. From germline, CDR1 is SGDLS and CDR2 YYNGEE. CDR3 in DNA: TGTGCCAGCAGCGTAGGGGTTGAGGCTTATCAGCCCCAGCATTTT. Its translation: CASSVGVEAYQPQHF.

The genes are TRBV5-4 and TRBJ2-5; possible D gene TRBD2, 6 bases. This CDR3 has 15 amino acids. Germline V gene data show CDR1 as SGHNT and CDR2 as YYREEE (reference sequence). The V and J ends lost 0 bases and 4 bases respectively, with 13 bases between them. The CDR3 loop reads CASSLAGWRGETQYF. CDR3 DNA: TGTGCCAGCAGCTTGGCGGGGTGGAGGGGAGAGACCCAGTACTTC.